This TCR beta chain was sequenced during a study of brain metastases from non-small cell lung cancer. Study-wide results and limits: Brain metastases had lower T-cell infiltration than primary tumors.

The germline V and J ends were trimmed by 0 bases and 4 bases, with 7 bases remaining between them. The CDR3 has 14 residues. Germline lookup yields CDR1 LGHNA and CDR2 YSLEER. To note about this clone: Antigen unknown.

Assay used: immunoSEQ multiplex PCR; TCRdb lists only in-frame clones, some missing. This table holds 14,000 to 15,000 clones, around 86% found once. The chain joins TRBV4-3 to TRBJ1-5; D remains unclear. The sequence came from a donor over 35 with non-small cell lung cancer. Sample: primary lung tumor tissue. The chain's CDR3 is CASSQELSNQPQHF. The CDR3 DNA is TGCGCCAGCAGCCAAGAATTATCTAATCAGCCCCAGCATTTT.